Presented here are 27 T cell receptor beta chains from one specimen sequenced in a study of beta chain features in type 1 diabetes. Antigens for these TCRs are unknown. The isolated RNA, all of it, was reverse transcribed, so expressed TCRB transcripts were what got sequenced. Assay: immunoSEQ multiplex PCR; the TCRdb copy retains only in-frame clones and omits some. The sample has hundreds of thousands of clones, over 12% seen once. Regarding the study as a whole: Shortening that was moderate but significant affected the TCRB CDR3s of Type 1 diabetes patients in all four CD4+ subsets.

The specimen sequenced was naive CD4+ T cells from blood. All receptors come from a man between 18 and 35 years old with type 1 diabetes.

Only one count was recorded for this clone. The J gene is TRBJ1-1, the V gene TRBV6-5; no definite D call. V gave up 4 bases and J gave up 2 bases, with 8 bases separating them. The CDR3 has 13 residues. CDR1 is MNHEY and CDR2 is SVGAGI in the germline V gene. CDR3 sequence (DNA): TGTGCCAGCAGTTCGACCCGAAACACTGAAGCTTTCTTT. This sequence encodes CASSSTRNTEAFF.

This clone was seen more than once but under ten times. The genes are TRBV21-1 and TRBJ1-4. TRBV21-1 is a pseudogene. The CDR3 extends over 12 amino acids. DNA of the CDR3: TGTGCCAGCAGCCCGAGGGGCGGAAAACTGTTTTTT. It specifies CASSPRGGKLFF.

The chain is built from TRBV9 and TRBJ2-3; D unresolved. The germline V gene encodes CDR1 SGDLS and CDR2 YYNGEE. The V end lost 0 bases, the J end lost 7 bases, and 3 bases lay between the germline ends. The CDR3 contains 11 residues. CDR3: CASSVDNTQYF. CDR3 DNA: TGTGCCAGCAGCGTAGATAATACGCAGTATTTT.

In this sample, this clone turned up a few times. V gene TRBV11-3 combines with J gene TRBJ2-2; 7 positions match TRBD1. Losses at the gene ends were 4 bases for V and 5 bases for J; bases not matched to a gene: 10. The germline CDR1 and CDR2 sequences are SGHNT and YENEEA. CDR3 length equals 16 residues. The CDR3 bases are TGTGCCAGCAGCTCCGGACAGGCCGCAGGGACCGGGGAGCTGTTTTTT. Amino acids: CASSSGQAAGTGELFF.

This clone was seen a few times. This chain links TRBV5-1 with TRBJ1-1; D gene unclear. Germline V gives CDR1 SGHRS, CDR2 YFSETQ. This CDR3 has 13 residues. V dropped 3 bases and J dropped 3 bases, with 9 bases sitting between them. CDR3 in amino acids: CASSYKPDTEAFF. The DNA of the CDR3 is TGCGCCAGCAGCTATAAGCCAGACACTGAAGCTTTCTTT.

This chain connects TRBV7-3 to TRBJ2-1, with D uncertain. This CDR3 region has 13 residues. CDR1 and CDR2 from the germline V gene are SGHTA and FQGTGA. V was trimmed by 4 bases and J by 5 bases, leaving 9 bases between them. DNA for the CDR3: TGTGCCAGCAGCTCCTACCTAGACAATGAGCAGTTCTTC. Translation gives CASSSYLDNEQFF.

The rearrangement uses TRBV19 and TRBJ2-1, with D tentatively TRBD1 (6 bases). From germline, CDR1 is LNHDA and CDR2 SQIVND (reference sequence). This CDR3 has 16 residues. V gave up 8 bases and J gave up 2 bases, with 19 bases separating them. CDR3 loop: CASSNPDRRPYNEQFF. In DNA form, the CDR3 reads TGTGCCAGTTCGAATCCAGACAGGCGTCCCTACAATGAGCAGTTCTTC.

The chain uses TRBV13 and TRBJ1-5; TRBD1 aligns across 8 bases. The CDR3 covers 16 residues. V was clipped by 5 bases and J by 0 bases; unmatched bases: 6. The V gene's germline CDR1 is PRHDT and CDR2 FYEKMQ (reference sequence). The CDR3, as DNA: TGTGCCAGCAGCCGACAGGGGCTACTTAGCAATCAGCCCCAGCATTTT. It specifies CASSRQGLLSNQPQHF.

The genes are TRBV18 and TRBJ2-1; possibly TRBD1 or TRBD2 for D (5 bases each). The germline CDR1 and CDR2 sequences are KGHSH and LQKENI. The CDR3 loop spans 15 amino acids. V lost 2 bases, J lost 9 bases, and 17 bases lay in between. CDR3 region: CASSPKQGVDGEQFF. In nucleotides, the CDR3 is TGTGCCAGCTCACCAAAGCAGGGAGTGGATGGTGAGCAGTTCTTC.

The CDR3 protein is CAWSEGGNSPLHF. CDR3 bases: TGTGCCTGGAGTGAGGGCGGTAATTCACCCCTCCACTTT. The rearrangement links TRBV30 to TRBJ1-6; D remains unclear. Per germline, CDR1 GTSNPN and CDR2 SVGIG (reference sequence). The CDR3 has 13 residues. The germline V and J ends were trimmed by 1 base and 6 bases, with 7 bases remaining between them.

The chain couples TRBV10-3 to TRBJ1-2, with a tentative D call TRBD1 (6 bases). Germline CDR1 ENHRY, CDR2 SYGVKD. The CDR3 length is 13 residues. V was cut by 6 bases and J by 7 bases, with 15 bases left in between. The CDR3 protein is CAISSDRGAGYTF. The DNA for the CDR3 is TGTGCCATCAGCTCGGACAGAGGGGCTGGCTACACCTTC.

This clone was seen a handful of times. An end of the junction differs from the germline gene, which may be a read error. The chain recombines TRBV2 with TRBJ2-1, with 11 bases identical to TRBD2. The CDR3 runs to 15 residues. Germline CDR1 SNHLY, CDR2 FYNNEI. The CDR3 bases are TGTGCCAGCGGAATAGCGGGAGGGCAGTACAGTGAGCAGTTCTTC. Translated, it gives CASGIAGGQYSEQFF.

With regard to this clone: Other DNA sequences from this sample encode an identical CDR3 as well. V usage is TRBV5-1 and J usage is TRBJ2-6; D is ambiguous. This CDR3 is 14 amino acids long. V was clipped by 7 bases and J by 0 bases, with 8 bases between them. The V gene's germline CDR1 is SGHRS and CDR2 YFSETQ. This CDR3 reads CASSSGSGANVLTF. The CDR3 nucleotides are TGCGCCAGCTCCTCGGGCTCTGGGGCCAACGTCCTGACTTTC.

This chain joins TRBV7-9 and TRBJ2-4; D possibly corresponds to TRBD1 (6 bases). CDR1 is SEHNR, CDR2 FQNEAQ, per germline (reference sequence). Between the trimmed V and J ends, which lost 4 bases and 1 base, there was a span of 11 bases. The length of the CDR3 is 15 residues. Here the CDR3 reads CASSSGQTAKNIQYF. CDR3 DNA: TGTGCCAGCAGCTCCGGACAGACGGCCAAAAACATTCAGTACTTC.

The chain joins TRBV5-1 to TRBJ2-3; 7 bases match TRBD1. Germline values: CDR1 SGHRS, CDR2 YFSETQ. CDR3 length: 14 residues. After removal of 4 bases from V and 4 bases from J, the junction contained 6 bases not matched to a gene. CDR3 loop: CASSVIQGSDTQYF. The CDR3 DNA sequence: TGCGCCAGCAGCGTTATACAGGGGTCAGATACGCAGTATTTT. Complete variable domain (other parts from reference TRBV5-1 and TRBJ2-3): KAGVTQTPRYLIKTRGQQVTLSCSPISGHRSVSWYQQTPGQGLQFLFEYFSETQRNKGNFPGRFSGRQFSNSRSEMNVSTLELGDSALYLCASSVIQGSDTQYFGPGTRLTVL.

The rearrangement joins TRBV7-3 to TRBJ2-5, with 8 positions matching TRBD1. The CDR3 consists of 13 residues. The V gene end was trimmed by 5 bases and the J gene end by 8 bases; junction bases not matched to a gene: 7. Per germline, CDR1 SGHTA and CDR2 FQGTGA. CDR3 in DNA: TGTGCCAGCAGCCCCGGGACAGGCGAAACCCAGTACTTC. This translates into CASSPGTGETQYF.

The chain carries TRBV7-3 and TRBJ1-1; D might be TRBD1 (6 bases). Germline CDR1 is SGHTA and CDR2 is FQGTGA. V lost 4 bases and J lost 1, with 10 bases in between. The CDR3 extends over 14 amino acids. CDR3 in DNA: TGTGCCAGCAGCTCCAGGGGTGGGAACACTGAAGCTTTCTTT. Translated: CASSSRGGNTEAFF.

The chain joins TRBV18 to TRBJ2-2; D not resolved. The CDR3 has 14 amino acids. V lost 6 bases, J lost 2 bases, and 10 bases lay in between. Germline CDR1 reads KGHSH; CDR2 reads LQKENI. The CDR3 DNA follows: TGTGCCAGCTCGGCAGGATCTAACACCGGGGAGCTGTTTTTT. It encodes CASSAGSNTGELFF.

J is TRBJ1-5 and V is TRBV30; D unclear. CDR1 and CDR2 (germline): GTSNPN, SVGIG (reference sequence). Trimming took off 5 bases at V and 0 bases at J, with 11 bases between the two ends. This CDR3 spans 14 amino acids. Here the CDR3 reads CAWGGKYSNQPQHF. The DNA for the CDR3 is TGTGCCTGGGGTGGGAAGTATAGCAATCAGCCCCAGCATTTT.

This clone was detected only a few times. J is TRBJ1-6 and V is TRBV30; D is perhaps TRBD1 (5 bases). V was pared by 3 bases and J by 11 bases, with 14 bases between. CDR1 is GTSNPN and CDR2 is SVGIG in the germline V gene (reference sequence). CDR3 length: 13 residues. The CDR3 sequence is CAWSVGGRTPLHF. The CDR3 coding sequence is TGTGCCTGGAGCGTGGGGGGGAGGACACCCCTCCACTTT. The full variable domain, with the rest looked up from reference TRBV30 and TRBJ1-6, is SQTIHQWPATLVQPVGSPLSLECTVEGTSNPNLYWYRQAAGRGLQLLFYSVGIGQISSEVPQNLSASRPQDRQFILSSKKLLLSDSGFYLCAWSVGGRTPLHFGNGTRLTVT.

This clone was counted only a few times. The chain couples TRBV7-9 to TRBJ1-5; D is unresolved. This CDR3 spans 15 amino acids. V was pared by 5 bases and J by 4 bases, with 15 bases between. Germline lookup yields CDR1 SEHNR and CDR2 FQNEAQ (reference sequence). The CDR3 loop reads CASSPETDGNQPQHF. The CDR3 DNA reads as TGTGCCAGCAGCCCCGAAACGGACGGAAATCAGCCCCAGCATTTT.

The rearrangement joins TRBV10-3 to TRBJ2-2, with a possible D match to TRBD2 (5 bases). V lost 6 bases and J lost 5, with 16 bases in between. This CDR3 spans 15 amino acids. Germline CDR1 reads ENHRY; CDR2 reads SYGVKD. CDR3 nucleotide sequence: TGTGCCATCAGGATTGGGCTCACGGGGACCGGGGAGCTGTTTTTT. Its protein is CAIRIGLTGTGELFF.

In this sample, this clone turned up a few times. The V and J genes are TRBV7-9 and TRBJ1-4; a weak D match, TRBD1 (5 bases). V was clipped by 9 bases and J by 7 bases, with 18 bases between them. The CDR3 has 14 residues. Germline-derived CDR1 and CDR2 are SEHNR and FQNEAQ (reference sequence). CDR3 coding DNA: TGTGCCAGTCCCATCGGGGGTCCCGGTGAAAAACTGTTTTTT. Its translation is CASPIGGPGEKLFF.

This clone was counted between two and nine times. V and J are TRBV7-9 and TRBJ2-5; D may be TRBD2 (6 bases). The length of the CDR3 is 15 residues. The germline V and J ends were trimmed by 5 bases and 5 bases, with 18 bases remaining between them. Germline loops: CDR1 SEHNR, CDR2 FQNEAQ (reference sequence). The CDR3 is CASSLGLPGWETQYF. The CDR3 bases are TGTGCCAGCAGCCTGGGACTTCCTGGGTGGGAGACCCAGTACTTC.

This clone was seen only a few times. V and J are TRBV6-5 and TRBJ1-2; weak D call: TRBD1 (6 bases). Germline V gene lookup returns CDR1 MNHEY and CDR2 SVGAGI. V dropped 0 bases and J dropped 4 bases, with 12 bases sitting between them. The CDR3 length is 15 residues. Here the CDR3 reads CASSYSGGAAYGYTF. The CDR3 nucleotides are TGTGCCAGCAGTTACTCGGGGGGCGCTGCCTATGGCTACACCTTC.

The chain is built from TRBV4-2 and TRBJ1-2; D is ambiguous. Germline V gene sequence: CDR1 LGHNA, CDR2 YNFKEQ. This CDR3 is built from 14 residues. V was shortened by 2 bases and J by 6 bases, with 13 bases between the two germline ends. The CDR3 reads CASSQLLPGNGYTF. The CDR3 region has the DNA TGTGCCAGCAGCCAACTCCTCCCCGGGAATGGCTACACCTTC.

The chain has TRBV9 and TRBJ1-6; 9 nucleotides line up with TRBD1. V was clipped by 4 bases and J by 7 bases; unmatched bases: 9. CDR1 is SGDLS and CDR2 is YYNGEE in the germline V gene. The length of the CDR3 is 16 residues. The CDR3 coding sequence is TGTGCCAGCAGCCCACAAATGGACAGGGGAAATTCACCCCTCCACTTT. The encoded protein is CASSPQMDRGNSPLHF.